The 20 T cell receptor beta chains listed next were all sequenced from one sample in a study of blood T cell repertoires in COVID-19. Using immunoSEQ multiplex PCR, the repertoire was profiled, and TCRdb retains in-frame clones only, with some absent. There are fewer than 200,000 clones in the sample; roughly 85% occur only once, and roughly 2% lies in the top ten. The sample taken for sequencing was peripheral blood. The receptors were sampled from a woman of 80 years or more with acute or convalescent COVID-19.

The rearrangement links TRBV7-8 to TRBJ1-1; 8 bases fit TRBD1. Germline values: CDR1 SGHVS, CDR2 FQNEAQ. The CDR3 sequence is 16 residues long. V lost 1 base to trimming and J lost 0 bases; unmatched junction nucleotides: 4. The CDR3 bases are TGTGCCAGCAGCTTAGTTGGGACAGGCCTGAACACTGAAGCTTTCTTT. Its translation is CASSLVGTGLNTEAFF.

The chain uses TRBV4-1 and TRBJ1-1; 8 nucleotides align to TRBD1. Trimming took 4 bases from V and 3 from J; bases not matched to a gene: 4. Germline values: CDR1 MGHRA, CDR2 YSYEKL. The CDR3 is 14 amino acids. The DNA of the CDR3 is TGCGCCAGCAGCCCGGACAGGGCTTACACTGAAGCTTTCTTT. Protein sequence: CASSPDRAYTEAFF.

This chain uses TRBV7-9 with TRBJ2-7, with D perhaps TRBD2 (5 bases). Germline CDR1 and CDR2: SEHNR and FQNEAQ (reference sequence). The V gene lost 8 bases and the J gene lost 4 bases, with 9 bases spanning the gap. This CDR3 is 11 amino acids long. The CDR3 DNA is TGTGCCAGCGCCGGGGAGTACGAGCAGTACTTC. Amino acids: CASAGEYEQYF.

The chain recombines TRBV7-9 with TRBJ1-1; 9 bases match TRBD1. The CDR3 consists of 13 residues. Unmatched junction bases numbered 3, after V lost 7 bases and J lost 3 bases. CDR1 is SEHNR and CDR2 is FQNEAQ in the germline V gene (reference sequence). CDR3 bases: TGTGCCAGCAAGGGACAGGGTGACACTGAAGCTTTCTTT. Amino acid sequence: CASKGQGDTEAFF.

A few counts support this clone. The CDR3 here is CASRKGGLAGEKLFF. CDR3 coding DNA: TGTGCCAGCAGAAAAGGTGGCCTCGCGGGTGAAAAACTGTTTTTT. The chain combines TRBV28 with TRBJ1-4; no clear D gene. The V end was cut by 6 bases, the J end by 7 bases, with 18 bases between. There are 15 residues in the CDR3. Per the germline V gene, CDR1 is MDHEN and CDR2 is SYDVKM. The whole variable domain, remainder taken from reference TRBV28 and TRBJ1-4, is DVKVTQSSRYLVKRTGEKVFLECVQDMDHENMFWYRQDPGLGLRLIYFSYDVKMKEKGDIPEGYSVSREKKERFSLILESASTNQTSMYLCASRKGGLAGEKLFFGSGTQLSVL.

This rearrangement joins TRBV5-4 to TRBJ2-2; TRBD1 agrees at 8 bases. Germline V gives CDR1 SGHNT, CDR2 YYREEE (reference sequence). Trimming cost V 10 bases and J 1 base; bases outside gene matches: 6. This CDR3 has 14 residues. CDR3 amino acids: CAGSGTGNTGELFF. The CDR3 DNA reads as TGTGCCGGCTCCGGGACAGGGAACACCGGGGAGCTGTTTTTT. The full variable domain, with the rest looked up from reference TRBV5-4 and TRBJ2-2, is ETGVTQSPTHLIKTRGQQVTLRCSSQSGHNTVSWYQQALGQGPQFIFQYYREEENGRGNFPPRFSGLQFPNYSSELNVNALELDDSALYLCAGSGTGNTGELFFGEGSRLTVL.

This rearrangement joins TRBV11-2 to TRBJ2-5, with 12 nucleotides matching TRBD2. The CDR3 runs to 17 residues. Germline V CDR1 and CDR2: SGHAT, FQNNGV. The J segment lost 2 bases and the V segment lost 5 bases, leaving 9 bases of the junction unmatched. DNA for the CDR3: TGTGCCAGCAGCGCCGCACTAGCGGGAGGTGATCAAGAGACCCAGTACTTC. Its protein product is CASSAALAGGDQETQYF.

In its sample, this clone was seen once. This chain connects TRBV11-2 to TRBJ2-2; unclear D gene. The CDR3 runs 15 residues. V lost 1 base and J 4 bases, leaving 10 bases between the germline ends. Germline V gene sequence: CDR1 SGHAT, CDR2 FQNNGV. Written as DNA, the CDR3 is TGTGCCAGCAGCTTAGGCCAGGCCACCACCGGGGAGCTGTTTTTT. This encodes CASSLGQATTGELFF.

This chain joins TRBV19 and TRBJ2-4; TRBD1 matches 7 bases. V gave up 6 bases and J gave up 7 bases; unmatched junction bases: 9. The CDR3 is 14 residues long. Germline CDR1 LNHDA, CDR2 SQIVND (reference sequence). CDR3 nucleotides: TGTGCCAGTAGCCCTGACAGGGTGCTCAACATTCAGTACTTC. This sequence encodes CASSPDRVLNIQYF. The full variable domain, with the rest looked up from reference TRBV19 and TRBJ2-4, is DGGITQSPKYLFRKEGQNVTLSCEQNLNHDAMYWYRQDPGQGLRLIYYSQIVNDFQKGDIAEGYSVSREKKESFPLTVTSAQKNPTAFYLCASSPDRVLNIQYFGAGTRLSVL.

The table lists this clone with a few counts. The V call is TRBV19, the J call TRBJ1-3, with no clear D. Germline V CDR1 and CDR2: LNHDA, SQIVND (reference sequence). V lost 0 bases and J 0 bases, leaving 9 bases between the germline ends. There are 16 residues in the CDR3. The CDR3, as DNA: TGTGCCAGTAGTATAGAAGCGACCACCTCTGGAAACACCATATATTTT. Residues: CASSIEATTSGNTIYF. Supplemented by reference TRBV19 and TRBJ1-3, the full variable domain reads DGGITQSPKYLFRKEGQNVTLSCEQNLNHDAMYWYRQDPGQGLRLIYYSQIVNDFQKGDIAEGYSVSREKKESFPLTVTSAQKNPTAFYLCASSIEATTSGNTIYFGEGSWLTVV.

The rearrangement uses TRBV9 and TRBJ2-1, with D perhaps matching TRBD2 (5 bases). The CDR3 extends over 13 amino acids. CDR1 and CDR2 (germline): SGDLS, YYNGEE. Trimming stripped 3 bases from V and 10 bases from J, with 14 bases between. CDR3 in amino acids: CASSGEDLAEQFF. In nucleotides, the CDR3 is TGTGCCAGCAGCGGAGAAGATTTAGCGGAGCAGTTCTTC. Supplemented by reference TRBV9 and TRBJ2-1, the full variable domain reads DSGVTQTPKHLITATGQRVTLRCSPRSGDLSVYWYQQSLDQGLQFLIQYYNGEERAKGNILERFSAQQFPDLHSELNLSSLELGDSALYFCASSGEDLAEQFFGPGTRLTVL.

This clone came up once. J is TRBJ1-2 and V is TRBV4-2; D may be TRBD1 (6 bases). Germline CDR1 and CDR2: LGHNA and YNFKEQ. CDR3 size: 13 residues. Between the trimmed V and J ends, which lost 0 bases and 9 bases, there was a span of 11 bases. CDR3 sequence (DNA): TGTGCCAGCAGCCAAGATCTTGACAGGAGCTACACCTTC. Protein product: CASSQDLDRSYTF.

V is TRBV4-2 and J is TRBJ2-3; 10 bases agree with TRBD2. This CDR3 is 19 amino acids long. Losses at the gene ends were 2 bases for V and 0 bases for J; bases not matched to a gene: 11. From germline, CDR1 is LGHNA and CDR2 YNFKEQ. The DNA of the CDR3 is TGTGCCAGCAGCCAAAACCTCGCTAGCGGGGGCCGTAGCACAGATACGCAGTATTTT. Its translation: CASSQNLASGGRSTDTQYF.

The chain employs TRBV4-1 and TRBJ2-3; tentatively, D is TRBD1 (5 bases). Germline V gene data show CDR1 as MGHRA and CDR2 as YSYEKL. The CDR3 is 13 residues long. Trimming removed 1 base from V and 5 bases from J, with 7 bases in between. CDR3 nucleotides: TGCGCCAGCAGCCAAGCTCAGGGAGATACGCAGTATTTT. It is translated as CASSQAQGDTQYF.

The chain has TRBV6-2 or TRBV6-3 and TRBJ2-7, with D possibly matching TRBD1 (5 bases). This CDR3 comprises 17 residues. CDR1 and CDR2 (germline): MNHEY, SVGEGT. V was pared by 4 bases and J by 2 bases, with 21 bases between. CDR3 bases: TGTGCCAGCAGTTTTCCCGCGGCAGGGCCAAGAACCTACGAGCAGTACTTC. Its translation: CASSFPAAGPRTYEQYF.

The chain combines TRBV15 with TRBJ1-4; possibly TRBD1 for D (5 bases). This CDR3 has 16 residues. CDR1 and CDR2 from the germline V gene are LNHNV and YYDKDF (reference sequence). Between the trimmed V and J ends, which lost 3 bases and 8 bases, there was a span of 19 bases. This CDR3 reads CATSSLGGRAGEKLFF. In nucleotides, the CDR3 is TGTGCCACCAGCAGTTTGGGTGGCAGGGCAGGGGAAAAACTGTTTTTT.

The chain combines TRBV6-2 or TRBV6-3 with TRBJ1-5, with D uncertain. The length of the CDR3 is 13 residues. Looked up from germline, CDR1 is MNHEY and CDR2 is SVGEGT. Trimming cost V 2 bases and J 1 base, with 3 bases left between them. The CDR3 DNA reads TGTGCCAGCAGTTACAGCAGCAATCAGCCCCAGCATTTT. It yields the protein CASSYSSNQPQHF.

V and J are TRBV5-6 and TRBJ2-5, with a possible D match to TRBD2 (6 bases). Germline CDR1 and CDR2: SGHDT and YYEEEE. With 4 bases removed from V and 2 bases from J, the gap between germline ends came to 15 bases. This CDR3 is built from 15 residues. CDR3 region: CASSPMGGSQETQYF. The CDR3, as DNA: TGTGCCAGCAGCCCGATGGGGGGTTCGCAAGAGACCCAGTACTTC.

The chain joins TRBV10-3 to TRBJ2-3; D possibly corresponds to TRBD2 (6 bases). The CDR3 totals 14 residues. CDR1 is ENHRY, CDR2 SYGVKD, per germline. With 10 bases removed from V and 1 base from J, the gap between germline ends came to 15 bases. CDR3 nucleotide sequence: TGTGCCACCGCCGGAGGGCAAGGCACAGATACGCAGTATTTT. Amino acid sequence: CATAGGQGTDTQYF.

The V gene is TRBV6-5, the J gene TRBJ2-7, with 10 positions matching TRBD1. The CDR3 has 16 residues. CDR1 and CDR2 (germline): MNHEY, SVGAGI. V shed 0 bases and J 5 bases; nucleotides not matched to a gene: 7. In nucleotides, the CDR3 is TGTGCCAGCAGTTACTCGGGACAGGGGTTTGGGCACGAGCAGTACTTC. Translation gives CASSYSGQGFGHEQYF.